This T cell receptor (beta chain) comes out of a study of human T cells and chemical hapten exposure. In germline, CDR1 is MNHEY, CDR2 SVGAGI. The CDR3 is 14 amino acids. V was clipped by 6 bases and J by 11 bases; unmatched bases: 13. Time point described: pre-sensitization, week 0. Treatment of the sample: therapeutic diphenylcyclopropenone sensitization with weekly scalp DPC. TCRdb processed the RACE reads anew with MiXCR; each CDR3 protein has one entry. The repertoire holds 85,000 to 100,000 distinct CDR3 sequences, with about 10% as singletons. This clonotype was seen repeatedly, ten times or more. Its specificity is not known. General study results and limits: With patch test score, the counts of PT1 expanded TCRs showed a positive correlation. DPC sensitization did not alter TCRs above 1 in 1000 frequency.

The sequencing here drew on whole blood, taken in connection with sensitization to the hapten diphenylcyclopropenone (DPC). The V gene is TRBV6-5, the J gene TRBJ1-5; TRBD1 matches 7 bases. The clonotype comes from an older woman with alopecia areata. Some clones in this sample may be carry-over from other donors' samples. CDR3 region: CASRRTGPDGAQHF. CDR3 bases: TGTGCCAGCAGACGGACAGGACCCGATGGGGCCCAGCATTTT.